The sequence of this TCR beta chain was determined in a study of blood T cell repertoires in COVID-19 (dated by TCRdb to 2018 to 2021). For the study in its entirety: Collaborator samples came from the United States, Italy and Spain and covered acute and convalescent phases of COVID-19. Deeply sampled blood TCRbeta repertoires from subjects exposed to, actively infected with, or recovered from COVID-19 were included in the dataset. The repertoires were released in a freely available public database intended as a resource for research on the immune response to SARS-CoV-2. The prospective study material was composed of cDNA or gDNA derived from T cells, B-cell-depleted T cells, or PBMCs. HLA class I and class II types, where available, came from metadata supplied by the sample provider rather than from assay-based typing. The sample metadata nearly always contained a de-identified subject ID, COVID-19 status, age in years and sex. The samples were drawn from two sources: the first 160 participants of the ongoing ImmuneRACE study, and 1,200 or so subjects contributed by 6 global collaborators.

TCRbeta CDR3 regions were amplified from genomic DNA by means of the immunoSEQ Assay, a bias-controlled multiplex PCR. On the authors' methods: Nucleated cell counts per sample were estimated from amplification of reference gene primers within the assay. Sequence reads were collapsed and filtered to measure the absolute abundance of every unique TCRbeta CDR3 rearrangement. For each sample, productive Simpson clonality was calculated as the square root of Simpson's diversity index across productive rearrangements. What TCRdb holds here is the immuneACCESS table cut down to in-frame rearrangements. Part of the clones is not present; checked against another copy, under half of the missing clones reflect an unresolved V gene, and the others are unexplained. V and J calls and clone size follow that table, whereas D and trimming were derived from the DNA. This sample lists some 250,000 clones; nearly 90% were detected once. Clones ranked in the top ten supply about 0.64% of the sample.

On the study overall, not on this receptor specifically: How much clinical and demographic metadata was included differed by source and by participant, and the metadata was provided uncurated.

Each collaborating institution followed its own protocols to collect whole blood in K2EDTA tubes. Collaborator samples were shipped for TCRbeta analysis as frozen whole blood, isolated PBMCs, or DNA extracted from either sample type. Concerning this clone: This clone's antigen is unknown. No much larger clonotype is one base removed from it; base qualities were not supplied.

Reading the germline V gene (reference sequence) gives CDR1 LNHDA and CDR2 SQIVND. The germline ends are 10 bases apart after V is trimmed by 5 bases and J by 6 bases. CDR3 length: 12 amino acids, cysteine to phenylalanine. Only the CDR3 part of the read is kept: 36 bases, read in frame from the first base. The clonotype comes from a human donor in a cohort sampled during active COVID-19. The sample comprised peripheral blood. The rearrangement combines TRBV19 with TRBJ1-2; the D gene is possibly TRBD1, with 5 bases matching. The nucleotide sequence reads as follows: TGTGCCAGTAGTCCAGGGACTGATGGCTACACCTTC. Its coded protein is CASSPGTDGYTF.